A selection of T cell receptor beta chains follows, all from one sample in a study of blood T cell repertoires in COVID-19. Some clones are missing from TCRdb's copy, which holds only in-frame ones; the method was immunoSEQ multiplex PCR. The data contain roughly 200,000 clones, roughly 82% of them seen just once; the ten biggest clones take up about 12%. Sequences were obtained from PBMCs or T cells enriched from blood (not recorded which). The receptor source for this set is a man aged 35 to 55 who had recovered from COVID-19. Each CDR3 is given without its conserved first and last residue. Clone size is given for some rows only: seen once, a few or many times, or a class if the clone is expanded.

v_gene: TRBV6-1
j_gene: TRBJ1-1
abundance: once
CDR3aa: ASSERTLNTEAF

v_gene: TRBV6-5
j_gene: TRBJ1-2
abundance: .
CDR3aa: ASSFPPGTVNGYT

v_gene: TRBV2
j_gene: TRBJ2-5
abundance: .
CDR3aa: ASSEEGQGALY

v_gene: TRBV2
j_gene: TRBJ1-6
abundance: .
CDR3aa: ASSSTGGNSPLH

v_gene: TRBV9
j_gene: TRBJ1-6
abundance: .
CDR3aa: ASSPGTVGGGPLH

v_gene: TRBV24-1
j_gene: TRBJ2-5
abundance: .
CDR3aa: ATSETGTQETQY

v_gene: TRBV19
j_gene: TRBJ2-5
abundance: .
CDR3aa: ASSHQGAGETQY

v_gene: TRBV7-9
j_gene: TRBJ1-6
abundance: once
CDR3aa: ASSPPGGPDNSPLH

v_gene: TRBV4-1
j_gene: TRBJ1-2
abundance: .
CDR3aa: ASSFRGSLPEGYT

v_gene: TRBV24-1
j_gene: TRBJ2-4
abundance: .
CDR3aa: ATSDPTGGGKNIQY

v_gene: TRBV24-1
j_gene: TRBJ2-1
abundance: .
CDR3aa: ATSDLLPYNEQF

v_gene: TRBV4-1
j_gene: TRBJ2-3
abundance: .
CDR3aa: ASSQFVLAGADTQY

v_gene: TRBV3-1/TRBV3-2
j_gene: TRBJ1-1
abundance: .
CDR3aa: ASTQGPTGEAF

v_gene: TRBV5-1
j_gene: TRBJ2-7
abundance: .
CDR3aa: ASRAPQDYEQY

v_gene: TRBV11-2
j_gene: TRBJ1-1
abundance: few
CDR3aa: ASSLFSTTGSSAF

v_gene: TRBV13
j_gene: TRBJ1-2
abundance: .
CDR3aa: ASSPRVSGAYGYT